These 22 T cell receptor beta chains were all obtained from the same sample, sequenced in a study of blood T cell repertoires in COVID-19. Sequencing was performed with immunoSEQ multiplex PCR; in TCRdb, only in-frame clones are kept and a portion is missing. The data contain about 230,000 clones, over 80% of them seen just once; the ten biggest clones take up approximately 2.6%. What was sequenced was peripheral blood. The receptor set was obtained from a woman aged 70-85 years with active or convalescent COVID-19.

The chain uses TRBV20-1 and TRBJ2-1; D unresolved. This CDR3 comprises 14 residues. V was pared by 3 bases and J by 0 bases, with 9 bases between. CDR1 and CDR2 from the germline V gene are DFQATT and SNEGSKA (reference sequence). In DNA, the CDR3 is TGCAGTGCTAGTTTTCCCAGCTCCTACAATGAGCAGTTCTTC. Its protein product is CSASFPSSYNEQFF.

The CDR3 reads CASTILAGGETQYF. The CDR3 nucleotides are TGTGCCAGCACTATACTAGCGGGAGGAGAGACCCAGTACTTC. V is TRBV2 and J is TRBJ2-5; 12 bases are shared with TRBD2. This CDR3 is built from 14 residues. Germline lookup yields CDR1 SNHLY and CDR2 FYNNEI. The trim removed 7 bases at V and 4 bases at J, leaving 4 bases unmatched.

This chain links TRBV5-1 with TRBJ2-3; weak D call: TRBD2 (5 bases). V gave up 6 bases and J gave up 4 bases, with 12 bases separating them. CDR3 length equals 13 residues. The germline V gene encodes CDR1 SGHRS and CDR2 YFSETQ. As DNA, the CDR3 is TGCGCCAGCAATCCGGCGGACTCAGATACGCAGTATTTT. This translates into CASNPADSDTQYF.

The chain couples TRBV2 to TRBJ1-6, with D unresolved. V lost 7 bases and J lost 4, with 14 bases in between. The CDR3 totals 15 residues. Germline V gives CDR1 SNHLY, CDR2 FYNNEI. The DNA for the CDR3 is TGTGCCAGCATGGCTAGAGACCCTTATAATTCACCCCTCCACTTT. Protein sequence: CASMARDPYNSPLHF.

The chain carries TRBV5-1 and TRBJ2-1; 11 bases fit TRBD2. Germline CDR1 reads SGHRS; CDR2 reads YFSETQ. The V and J ends lost 4 bases and 9 bases, in that order; junction bases with no gene match: 15. The CDR3 runs to 17 residues. CDR3 loop: CASSPDLTSGSGSEQFF. Written as DNA, the CDR3 is TGCGCCAGCAGCCCCGACCTCACTAGCGGGAGTGGAAGTGAGCAGTTCTTC.

The chain employs TRBV5-1 and TRBJ2-5, with 7 bases identical to TRBD1. The V gene's germline CDR1 is SGHRS and CDR2 YFSETQ. The V and J ends lost 4 bases and 5 bases, in that order; junction bases with no gene match: 5. This CDR3 has 13 amino acids. CDR3 DNA: TGCGCCAGCAGCGTCGACAGGGACGAGACCCAGTACTTC. Translation: CASSVDRDETQYF.

The chain couples TRBV6-6 to TRBJ1-5, with D unresolved. The germline V and J ends were trimmed by 4 bases and 11 bases, with 12 bases remaining between them. The CDR3 covers 12 residues. Looked up from germline, CDR1 is MNHNY and CDR2 is SVGAGI (reference sequence). The CDR3 DNA reads as TGTGCCAGCAGTTTAGACACGGAATCCCAGCATTTT. It encodes CASSLDTESQHF.

The J gene is TRBJ1-1, the V gene TRBV9; D remains unclear. CDR3 length equals 14 residues. The germline CDR1 and CDR2 sequences are SGDLS and YYNGEE. V lost 2 bases and J 3 bases, leaving 11 bases between the germline ends. CDR3 in DNA: TGTGCCAGCAGCGTTGACGGAGGATACACTGAAGCTTTCTTT. The encoded protein is CASSVDGGYTEAFF.

Ten or more counts support this clone. This CDR3 is also generated by other DNA sequences in the sample. V is TRBV6-6 and J is TRBJ1-5; D not certain. The CDR3 covers 12 residues. V was cut by 3 bases and J by 8 bases, with 8 bases left in between. Germline CDR1 reads MNHNY; CDR2 reads SVGAGI (reference sequence). The CDR3 coding sequence is TGTGCCAGCAGTTATGGAGCTGAGCCCCAGCATTTT. Its protein product is CASSYGAEPQHF.

The chain employs TRBV6-5 and TRBJ2-2; a weak D match, TRBD1 (6 bases). Germline values: CDR1 MNHEY, CDR2 SVGAGI. The ends were cut back, 2 bases at V and 4 bases at J, with 11 bases in the middle. The CDR3 has 15 residues. The CDR3 DNA reads as TGTGCCAGCAGTTACCCCCCCAGGGGCACCGGGGAGCTGTTTTTT. It yields the protein CASSYPPRGTGELFF.

This chain connects TRBV7-9 to TRBJ2-1; TRBD2 matches 12 bases. This CDR3 comprises 15 residues. CDR1 and CDR2 (germline): SEHNR, FQNEAQ (reference sequence). After removal of 5 bases from V and 9 bases from J, the junction contained 8 bases not matched to a gene. The CDR3 nucleotides read TGTGCCAGCAGCCCGCCCGGGACTAGCGGGCTTGAGCAGTTCTTC. It specifies CASSPPGTSGLEQFF.

Regarding this clone: The same CDR3 arises from other DNA sequences in this sample as well. The rearrangement joins TRBV25-1 to TRBJ2-1; D unclear. Trimming pared 7 bases from V and 4 bases from J, leaving 5 bases between. The CDR3 totals 11 residues. Per germline, CDR1 MGHDK and CDR2 SYGVNS. CDR3 residues: CASTGYNEQFF. The CDR3 nucleotides read TGTGCCAGCACCGGGTACAATGAGCAGTTCTTC.

The genes are TRBV3-1 (or the pseudogene TRBV3-2) and TRBJ1-6; TRBD1 is a possible D gene (5 bases). Deletions cut 0 bases from V and 5 bases from J, with 5 bases between. Germline CDR1 is LGHDT and CDR2 is YNNKEL (reference sequence). This CDR3 contains 14 residues. The CDR3 nucleotides are TGTGCCAGCAGCCAAGACAGGGATAATTCACCCCTCCACTTT. Translated: CASSQDRDNSPLHF.

This chain joins TRBV6-2 or TRBV6-3 and TRBJ1-1; no clear D gene. The germline V gene has CDR1 MNHEY and CDR2 SVGEGT. The CDR3 has 15 residues. Trimming took off 2 bases at V and 0 bases at J, with 10 bases between the two ends. The CDR3 reads CASSYAKALNTEAFF. The CDR3 DNA follows: TGTGCCAGCAGTTACGCCAAAGCTCTGAACACTGAAGCTTTCTTT.

This rearrangement joins TRBV7-9 to TRBJ2-5, with 8 bases aligning to TRBD2. Germline values: CDR1 SEHNR, CDR2 FQNEAQ (reference sequence). V shed 5 bases, J shed 1 base, and the junction held 6 bases outside the gene matches. The CDR3 spans 15 residues. The CDR3 nucleotides read TGTGCCAGCAGCAGGCCCGGGGGGGGCCAAGAGACCCAGTACTTC. Amino acids: CASSRPGGGQETQYF.

The J gene is TRBJ1-6, the V gene TRBV5-1; weak D call: TRBD1 (6 bases). The germline CDR1 and CDR2 sequences are SGHRS and YFSETQ. V was trimmed by 0 bases and J by 10 bases, leaving 11 bases between them. This CDR3 comprises 14 residues. CDR3 protein: CASSLAGQLSPLHF. The CDR3 region has the DNA TGCGCCAGCAGCTTGGCCGGACAGTTATCACCCCTCCACTTT.

The CDR3 is CAWSEDNNTEAFF. The CDR3 DNA reads TGTGCCTGGAGCGAAGACAACAACACTGAAGCTTTCTTT. The V and J genes are TRBV30 and TRBJ1-1; D is undetermined. The germline gives CDR1 GTSNPN, CDR2 SVGIG (reference sequence). The V and J ends lost 3 bases and 2 bases respectively, with 10 bases between them. This CDR3 contains 13 residues.

The V and J genes are TRBV5-1 and TRBJ2-1; the match to TRBD2 covers 8 bases. CDR3 size: 16 residues. Germline CDR1 SGHRS, CDR2 YFSETQ. V lost 6 bases and J lost 9; bases outside the gene matches: 17. CDR3 DNA: TGCGCCAGCAAAAATCCGGGACTAGAGAGGTCGGGTGAGCAGTTCTTC. Encoded protein: CASKNPGLERSGEQFF. Complete variable domain (other parts from reference TRBV5-1 and TRBJ2-1): KAGVTQTPRYLIKTRGQQVTLSCSPISGHRSVSWYQQTPGQGLQFLFEYFSETQRNKGNFPGRFSGRQFSNSRSEMNVSTLELGDSALYLCASKNPGLERSGEQFFGPGTRLTVL.

CDR3 DNA: TGTGCCAGTAGTATTTATCGGGGGTATGGTTGGTATGGCTACACCTTC. Translated, it gives CASSIYRGYGWYGYTF. The chain combines TRBV19 with TRBJ1-2; possible D gene TRBD1, 5 bases. This CDR3 contains 16 residues. The ends were cut back, 3 bases at V and 5 bases at J, with 19 bases in the middle. Germline assignment: CDR1 LNHDA and CDR2 SQIVND (reference sequence). Together with reference TRBV19 and TRBJ1-2, the CDR3 gives the full variable domain: DGGITQSPKYLFRKEGQNVTLSCEQNLNHDAMYWYRQDPGQGLRLIYYSQIVNDFQKGDIAEGYSVSREKKESFPLTVTSAQKNPTAFYLCASSIYRGYGWYGYTFGSGTRLTVV.

This chain connects TRBV7-2 to TRBJ1-6; tentative D call: TRBD1 (6 bases). Trimming took 1 base from V and 7 from J, leaving 11 bases between them. The CDR3 contains 15 residues. The germline CDR1 and CDR2 sequences are SGHTA and FQGNSA. CDR3 sequence (DNA): TGTGCCAGCAGCTTAGAGACAGGCGTGAATTCACCCCTCCACTTT. Translating gives CASSLETGVNSPLHF.

The chain links TRBV7-2 to TRBJ1-1; 7 bases fit TRBD1. This CDR3 is built from 15 residues. Trimming removed 5 bases from V and 3 bases from J; junction bases left unmatched: 9. Germline loops: CDR1 SGHTA, CDR2 FQGNSA. CDR3 region: CASSPDRRGDTEAFF. For the CDR3, the DNA is TGTGCCAGCAGCCCGGACAGGAGGGGGGACACTGAAGCTTTCTTT.

This clone rates as medium-sized. The genes are TRBV19 and TRBJ2-3; the match to TRBD2 covers 12 bases. With V trimmed by 10 bases and J by 6 bases, 11 bases remained unmatched. There are 15 residues in the CDR3. CDR1 and CDR2 (germline): LNHDA, SQIVND (reference sequence). CDR3 sequence (DNA): TGTGCCACCAGATCGACTAGCGGGAGTTACGATACGCAGTATTTT. As protein: CATRSTSGSYDTQYF.